This T cell receptor (beta chain) was sequenced for a study of blood T cell repertoires in COVID-19. Study-level background: COVID-19 samples, acute and convalescent, were from the United States, Italy and Spain. Sample material is recorded as cDNA or gDNA derived from T cells, B-cell-depleted T cells, or PBMCs.

This clone was seen a single time. In the authors' workflow: Amplification of reference gene primers provided the estimated nucleated cell counts. Clones were sequenced by immunoSEQ multiplex PCR, and TCRdb holds only the in-frame ones, with some missing. V and J calls and clone size are copied from that table; D and trimming were computed from the DNA. This sample yields approximately 150,000 clones, of which around 90% are seen a single time; around 5% belongs to the top ten. J lost 2 bases, V lost 4 bases, and 2 bases had no gene match. CDR1 is SGHNT and CDR2 is YYREEE in the germline V gene (reference sequence). This CDR3 has 13 residues.

The receptor's source is a human donor in a cohort sampled during active COVID-19. The chain uses TRBV5-4 and TRBJ1-2, with TRBD1 matching 7 bases. Sequencing was performed on peripheral blood. The CDR3 here is CASSVTGNYGYTF. The CDR3 DNA reads as TGTGCCAGCAGCGTGACAGGGAACTATGGCTACACCTTC.